One sample yielded the 5 T cell receptor beta chains listed below, sequenced in a study of regulatory T cells in long-lasting Graves disease. The time point is: persistent/refractory GD, antithyroid drugs over 5 years with positive TRAb. RNA isolated from PBMCs was used to make the TCR library. According to the study, TCR beta libraries were built with iRepertoire HTBI primers and CDR3-region Arm-PCR. TCRdb recomputed calls from the multiplex PCR reads with MiXCR, one row per CDR3 protein. The table includes 350,000 to 450,000 distinct CDR3 sequences, roughly 21% detected once. The input for sequencing was peripheral blood mononuclear cells (PBMCs), taken when the disease was refractory, from a patient treated with antithyroid drugs. The receptors shown here come from a female donor with Graves disease.

This clonotype was observed many times. The chain employs TRBV18 and TRBJ1-4, with 7 bases matching TRBD1. The length of the CDR3 is 13 residues. Germline lookup yields CDR1 KGHSH and CDR2 LQKENI. V was clipped by 5 bases and J by 8 bases; unmatched bases: 5. CDR3 amino acids: CASSNRDSEKLFF. The CDR3 DNA follows: TGTGCCAGCTCAAACAGGGACAGCGAAAAACTGTTTTTT.

The chain employs TRBV5-1 and TRBJ2-7, with 9 bases aligning to TRBD1. CDR3 length: 14 residues. With 5 bases clipped from V and 3 bases from J, the junction kept 6 bases outside the gene matches. Per germline, CDR1 SGHRS and CDR2 YFSETQ. The CDR3, as DNA: TGCGCCAGCAGGCCCGGGACAGGGAACTACGAGCAGTACTTC. This gives the protein CASRPGTGNYEQYF.

This clonotype was found many times. The genes are TRBV28 and TRBJ2-2, with D possibly matching TRBD1 (5 bases). This CDR3 contains 15 residues. Germline V lookup: CDR1 MDHEN, CDR2 SYDVKM. Trimming took off 8 bases at V and 5 bases at J, with 18 bases between the two ends. CDR3 protein: CASSAQGRRTGELFF. The DNA for the CDR3 is TGTGCCAGCTCGGCGCAGGGTAGGCGGACCGGGGAGCTGTTTTTT.

The chain employs TRBV6-2 or TRBV6-3 and TRBJ2-7, with D hard to call. Trimming pared 1 base from V and 3 bases from J, leaving 4 bases between. The CDR3 consists of 12 residues. The germline gives CDR1 MNHEY, CDR2 SVGEGT. CDR3 sequence (DNA): TGTGCCAGCAGTTACTTCCACTACGAGCAGTACTTC. Its protein is CASSYFHYEQYF.

The chain joins TRBV15 to TRBJ2-2; 8 nucleotides match TRBD1. The CDR3 totals 17 residues. Germline V lookup: CDR1 LNHNV, CDR2 YYDKDF (reference sequence). Trimming removed 3 bases from V and 0 bases from J; junction bases left unmatched: 6. The CDR3 sequence is CATSRGLQGANTGELFF. In nucleotides, the CDR3 is TGTGCCACCAGCAGGGGGTTACAGGGGGCGAACACCGGGGAGCTGTTTTTT. Variable domain in full (rest from reference TRBV15 and TRBJ2-2): DAMVIQNPRYQVTQFGKPVTLSCSQTLNHNVMYWYQQKSSQAPKLLFHYYDKDFNNEADTPDNFQSRRPNTSFCFLDIRSPGLGDTAMYLCATSRGLQGANTGELFFGEGSRLTVL.